This T cell receptor beta chain was found in a study of blood T cell repertoires in COVID-19. Libraries were prepared by immunoSEQ multiplex PCR; TCRdb keeps only in-frame clonotypes and omits some of them. The sample lists approximately 280,000 clones, 85% occurring once. CDR3 length: 17 residues. Sequenced material: peripheral blood. This sequence originates from a man aged 45 to 65 with active or convalescent COVID-19. The chain recombines TRBV21-1 with TRBJ1-5; the tabulated D call, TRBD1, remains unverified against the DNA. TRBV21-1 is labeled a pseudogene. The CDR3 here is CATHRDRFFNLYQPQHF. CDR3 nucleotide sequence: TGTGCCACCCACCGGGACAGGTTTTTCAATTTATATCAGCCCCAGCATTTT.